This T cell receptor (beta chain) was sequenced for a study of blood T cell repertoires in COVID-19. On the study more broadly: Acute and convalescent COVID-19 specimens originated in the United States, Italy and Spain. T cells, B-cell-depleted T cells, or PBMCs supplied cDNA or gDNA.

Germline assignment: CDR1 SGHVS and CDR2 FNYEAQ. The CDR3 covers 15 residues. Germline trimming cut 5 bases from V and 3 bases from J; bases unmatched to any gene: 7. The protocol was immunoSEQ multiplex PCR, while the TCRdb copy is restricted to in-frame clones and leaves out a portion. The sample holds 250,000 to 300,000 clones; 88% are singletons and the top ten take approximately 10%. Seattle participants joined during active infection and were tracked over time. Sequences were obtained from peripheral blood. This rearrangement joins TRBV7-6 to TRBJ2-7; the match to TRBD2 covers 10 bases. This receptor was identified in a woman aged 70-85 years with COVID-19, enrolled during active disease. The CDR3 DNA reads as TGTGCCAGCAGCCTAGGTACTAGCGGGATCTACGAGCAGTACTTC. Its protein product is CASSLGTSGIYEQYF.